This entry lists 19 T cell receptor beta chains sequenced from one sample in a study of cytomegalovirus exposure and HLA in healthy donors. The PCR contained 60 Vbeta and 13 Jbeta primers. Using immunoSEQ multiplex PCR, the repertoire was profiled, and TCRdb retains in-frame clones only, with some absent. The sample includes roughly 160,000 clones, 80% of them seen just once. Specimen: PBMCs. The receptors come from a man under 40 in good health and CMV-seronegative.

There are a few counts of this clone. This chain links TRBV5-8 with TRBJ1-5; D call uncertain. Germline-derived CDR1 and CDR2 are SGHTS and YDEGEE. The CDR3 contains 16 residues. V was pared by 0 bases and J by 0 bases, with 10 bases between. As DNA, the CDR3 is TGTGCCAGCAGCTTGGGGCAGATCGATAGCAATCAGCCCCAGCATTTT. The encoded protein is CASSLGQIDSNQPQHF.

The J gene is TRBJ2-3, the V gene TRBV27; 7 nucleotides align to TRBD1. CDR3 length equals 16 residues. Unmatched junction bases numbered 8, after V lost 3 bases and J lost 2 bases. Germline V gives CDR1 MNHEY, CDR2 SMNVEV (reference sequence). The CDR3 region is CASSFSWDRNTDTQYF. The CDR3 nucleotides read TGTGCCAGCAGTTTCTCGTGGGACAGAAACACAGATACGCAGTATTTT.

The chain links TRBV27 to TRBJ2-3; TRBD2 might be the D (5 bases). CDR1 and CDR2 from the germline V gene are MNHEY and SMNVEV (reference sequence). This CDR3 is built from 12 residues. Trimming took off 8 bases at V and 0 bases at J, with 6 bases between the two ends. In nucleotides, the CDR3 is TGTGCCAGCCGGACTAGCACAGATACGCAGTATTTT. It yields the protein CASRTSTDTQYF.

Comments on this clone: This same CDR3 is encoded by further DNA sequences in the sample. This sequence joins TRBV7-9 and TRBJ2-7, with 9 nucleotides matching TRBD1. V gave up 1 base and J gave up 2 bases; unmatched junction bases: 0. The CDR3 totals 14 residues. Germline-derived CDR1 and CDR2 are SEHNR and FQNEAQ (reference sequence). In nucleotides, the CDR3 is TGTGCCAGCAGCTTAGGACAGGGGGCCTACGAGCAGTACTTC. This encodes CASSLGQGAYEQYF. The full variable domain, in which reference TRBV7-9 and TRBJ2-7 provide the parts outside the CDR3, is DTGVSQNPRHKITKRGQNVTFRCDPISEHNRLYWYRQTLGQGPEFLTYFQNEAQLEKSRLLSDRFSAERPKGSFSTLEIQRTEQGDSAMYLCASSLGQGAYEQYFGPGTRLTVT.

The chain joins TRBV4-3 to TRBJ2-3, with 7 bases identical to TRBD2. The CDR3 has 15 amino acids. V lost 0 bases to trimming and J lost 0 bases; unmatched junction nucleotides: 0. Germline values: CDR1 LGHNA, CDR2 YSLEER. The CDR3 protein is CASSQEAGSTDTQYF. CDR3 nucleotide sequence: TGCGCCAGCAGCCAAGAAGCGGGGAGCACAGATACGCAGTATTTT.

The chain couples TRBV4-2 to TRBJ2-6, with TRBD1 identical over 9 bases. Looked up from germline, CDR1 is LGHNA and CDR2 is YNFKEQ. The CDR3 has 22 amino acids. V lost 2 bases and J lost 0; bases outside the gene matches: 17. As DNA, the CDR3 is TGTGCCAGCAGCCAACCCCACCTTTCGGGACAGGGAGTAGTCTCTGGGGCCAACGTCCTGACTTTC. Translation: CASSQPHLSGQGVVSGANVLTF.

This chain connects TRBV9 to TRBJ1-2; 7 bases are a match to TRBD1. The CDR3 is made up of 13 amino acids. The V segment lost 4 bases and the J segment 6 bases; nucleotides outside the gene matches: 6. Germline loops: CDR1 SGDLS, CDR2 YYNGEE. The CDR3 nucleotides are TGTGCCAGCAGCCAACAGGGGAACCATGGCTACACCTTC. It codes for CASSQQGNHGYTF.

Of note for this clone: No DNA is shown, since the ends of the CDR3 on it are uncertain; the CDR3 is the one TCRdb lists. The V and J genes are TRBV21-1 and TRBJ1-3. TRBV21-1 has pseudogene status. The CDR3 spans 16 residues, counting both ends. This CDR3 reads CASSNIEVGSGNTIYF.

The genes are TRBV2 and TRBJ1-3; D may be TRBD1 (5 bases). Trimming removed 4 bases from V and 1 base from J, with 11 bases in between. The CDR3 extends over 15 amino acids. Per germline, CDR1 SNHLY and CDR2 FYNNEI. The CDR3 sequence is CASSGDGGSGNTIYF. The CDR3, as DNA: TGTGCCAGCAGTGGGGACGGGGGATCTGGAAACACCATATATTTT.

The rearrangement joins TRBV10-3 to TRBJ2-1, with TRBD1 matching over 8 bases. Germline V CDR1 and CDR2: ENHRY, SYGVKD. J gave up 3 bases and V 8 bases, and 9 bases lay outside the gene matches. This CDR3 has 15 amino acids. In nucleotides, the CDR3 is TGTGCCATCGGCGCCGGACAGGGCTACTACAATGAGCAGTTCTTC. Protein: CAIGAGQGYYNEQFF.

V and J are TRBV9 and TRBJ2-3; 7 nucleotides line up with TRBD2. The germline gives CDR1 SGDLS, CDR2 YYNGEE. This CDR3 contains 14 residues. V lost 0 bases and J lost 5; bases outside the gene matches: 3. The CDR3 reads CASSVVSGGDTQYF. CDR3 bases: TGTGCCAGCAGCGTAGTCTCGGGGGGAGATACGCAGTATTTT.

The rearrangement joins TRBV4-3 to TRBJ2-2, with TRBD2 matching 8 bases. Trimming removed 0 bases from V and 4 bases from J; junction bases left unmatched: 4. The germline V gene has CDR1 LGHNA and CDR2 YSLEER. The CDR3 sequence is 16 residues long. CDR3 sequence: CASSQDEAGGTGELFF. The CDR3 bases are TGCGCCAGCAGCCAAGATGAGGCGGGGGGCACCGGGGAGCTGTTTTTT.

This sequence joins TRBV4-3 and TRBJ2-2, with no clear D. Germline values: CDR1 LGHNA, CDR2 YSLEER. V lost 1 base and J lost 2, with 8 bases in between. This CDR3 comprises 15 residues. CDR3 sequence reads: CASSQALTNTGELFF. Written as DNA, the CDR3 is TGCGCCAGCAGCCAAGCACTCACCAACACCGGGGAGCTGTTTTTT.

CDR3 amino acids: CASSYIAASSYEQYF. For the CDR3, the DNA is TGTGCCAGCAGTTACATCGCGGCAAGCTCCTACGAGCAGTACTTC. The chain combines TRBV6-5 with TRBJ2-7; the D is unclear. Germline lookup yields CDR1 MNHEY and CDR2 SVGAGI. CDR3 size: 15 residues. V dropped 2 bases and J dropped 0 bases, with 11 bases sitting between them.

V usage is TRBV28 and J usage is TRBJ1-5; 9 bases are a match to TRBD1. V lost 4 bases, J lost 5 bases, and 3 bases stayed unmatched. The CDR3 is 14 residues long. The V gene's germline CDR1 is MDHEN and CDR2 SYDVKM. Here the CDR3 reads CASSSWTGDQPQHF. The CDR3, as DNA: TGTGCCAGCAGTTCGTGGACAGGGGATCAGCCCCAGCATTTT.

The chain uses TRBV7-2 and TRBJ2-4; D unresolved. Per the germline V gene, CDR1 is SGHTA and CDR2 is FQGNSA. The CDR3 has 14 residues. V lost 8 bases, J lost 0 bases, and 11 bases lay in between. The CDR3 nucleotides read TGTGCCAGCGCACCAGGCCTAGCCAAAAACATTCAGTACTTC. Its protein product is CASAPGLAKNIQYF.

The rearrangement links TRBV28 to TRBJ2-7; 7 bases are a match to TRBD1. Germline V gene sequence: CDR1 MDHEN, CDR2 SYDVKM. The CDR3 is 14 amino acids. V shed 2 bases and J 3 bases; nucleotides not matched to a gene: 4. This CDR3 reads CASSLGGQVYEQYF. The CDR3 DNA reads TGTGCCAGCAGTTTAGGTGGACAGGTCTACGAGCAGTACTTC.

The rearrangement uses TRBV6-1 and TRBJ2-2; the match to TRBD2 covers 8 bases. The J segment lost 9 bases and the V segment lost 0 bases, leaving 3 bases of the junction unmatched. The CDR3 runs 14 residues. Germline assignment: CDR1 MNHNS and CDR2 SASEGT. This CDR3 reads CASSEARGVRELFF. The CDR3 DNA reads as TGTGCCAGCAGTGAAGCGCGGGGGGTACGGGAGCTGTTTTTT.

CDR3 DNA: TGTGCCAGCAGCCCACACGGACAGGGACAAGAGACCCAGTACTTC. Translated: CASSPHGQGQETQYF. The V and J genes are TRBV9 and TRBJ2-5; TRBD1 matches 8 bases. The CDR3 runs 15 residues. Germline V gives CDR1 SGDLS, CDR2 YYNGEE. After removal of 4 bases from V and 2 bases from J, the junction contained 7 bases not matched to a gene.